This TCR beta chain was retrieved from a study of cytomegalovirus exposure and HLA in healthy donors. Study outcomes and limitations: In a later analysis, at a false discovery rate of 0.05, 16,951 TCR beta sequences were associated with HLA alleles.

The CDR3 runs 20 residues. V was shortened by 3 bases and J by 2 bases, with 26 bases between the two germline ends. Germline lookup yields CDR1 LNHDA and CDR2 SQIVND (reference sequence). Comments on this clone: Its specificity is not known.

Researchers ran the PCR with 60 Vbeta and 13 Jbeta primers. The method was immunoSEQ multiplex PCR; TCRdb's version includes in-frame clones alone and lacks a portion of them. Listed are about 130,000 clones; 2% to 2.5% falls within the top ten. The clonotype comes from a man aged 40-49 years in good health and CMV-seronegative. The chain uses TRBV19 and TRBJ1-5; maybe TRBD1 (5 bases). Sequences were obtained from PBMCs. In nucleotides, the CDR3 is TGTGCCAGTAGTATGTTTGTACCGGGACTGCTAAAGTCCGGCAATCAGCCCCAGCATTTT. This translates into CASSMFVPGLLKSGNQPQHF.